This record looks at one TCR beta chain sequence and its context. This clone's antigen is unknown. Per-base qualities were not stored, and no clone one base away is much larger. This sample was included in a study of OX40 agonist ivuxolimab in advanced cancers. Study-wide context: Ivuxolimab, which targeted the costimulatory receptor OX40 (CD134), was an agonistic, fully human IgG2 monoclonal antibody. Partial responses occurred in three dose-escalation patients, of whom one had hepatocellular carcinoma and two had cutaneous melanoma. Among the roughly 50 dose-escalation patients, some 20 had hepatocellular carcinoma, 15 or so melanoma, 9 renal cell carcinoma and 9 head and neck cancer. A male proportion of roughly 80% and a mean age of 60 years, ranging from roughly 23 to 85, were recorded for the dose-escalation cohort. Prior anti-PD-1, anti-PD-L1 or anti-CTLA-4 therapy was permitted, and checkpoint inhibitors had been received by less than 45% of dose-escalation patients. The paper describes the monotherapy dose-escalation part (N ≈ 52 patients) of the phase I trial of ivuxolimab. Peripheral TCRbeta sequencing aimed to test whether ivuxolimab altered TCR sequence diversity and caused clonal T-cell expansion. Intravenous ivuxolimab was administered to patients every 2 weeks at six dose levels: 0.01, 0.1, 0.3, 1.5, 3 and 10 mg/kg. Broad study findings and their caveats: Antigen specificity was not determined for the clonally expanded peripheral T cells. Low levels of normalized T-cell clonal expansion were also seen in some nonresponding patients. In the 0.1-3.0 mg/kg groups, partial responders were among the patients with the lowest normalized peripheral clonal expansion, particularly in CD8+ T cells. At doses of 0.1 to 3.0 mg/kg, clonal expansion of both CD4+ and CD8+ blood T cells was observed from baseline to week 6. After ivuxolimab, more expanded clones were found on average in CD8+ T cells than in CD4+ T cells.

Including the terminal cysteine and phenylalanine, the CDR3 comprises 15 residues. Left in the record is the CDR3 DNA by itself, 45 bases read in frame from the first base. CDR1 and CDR2, looked up from the germline V gene, are LGHNA and YSLEER. V loses 0 bases of germline sequence and J loses 0 bases, and the interval between the two ends is 9 bases. The trial excluded patients who had a history of autoimmune disease or who were on systemic immunosuppression. In every dose cohort, peripheral blood was drawn for TCR sequencing at baseline, cycle 4 day 1, and cycle 7 day 1. The samples were taken from a phase I, first-in-human, multicenter, open-label dose-escalation trial of ivuxolimab. The trial enrolled adults with locally advanced or metastatic head and neck squamous cell, hepatocellular, melanoma or renal cell carcinoma. Before TCR sequencing, CD4+ T cells and CD8+ T cells from peripheral blood were sorted into separate populations.

To sequence the TCRbeta CDR3 region, genomic DNA was isolated from the sorted cells. TCRbeta CDR3 regions were sequenced using the immunoSEQ Assay. TCRdb carries this immuneACCESS record with in-frame sequences only. Its versions omit some clonotypes, under half of them owing to an unresolved V gene in the studies checked, with the rest unexplained. The sample includes about 25,000 clones, with 86% observed a single time. The top ten clones comprise about 15% of the sample. The rearranged chain carries TRBV4-3 and TRBJ2-7; TRBD2 is a possible D gene, resting on 5 matching bases. The source is an adult with an advanced solid tumor such as melanoma, head and neck, liver or kidney cancer. The sample here was CD4+ or CD8+ T cells sorted from blood, taken in a trial of the OX40 agonist ivuxolimab. The DNA reads as follows: TGCGCCAGCAGCCAAGATTTGGGGAGCTCCTACGAGCAGTACTTC. Its product reads: CASSQDLGSSYEQYF.